This T cell receptor (beta chain) came from a study of blood T cell repertoires in COVID-19. Study details: Acute and convalescent COVID-19 specimens originated in the United States, Italy and Spain. The cDNA or gDNA used as material had been derived from T cells, B-cell-depleted T cells, or PBMCs.

The authors' processing: Amplifying reference gene primers gave estimates of nucleated cell counts. Repertoires were generated with immunoSEQ multiplex PCR, while TCRdb's copy carries only in-frame clones and drops some. From that table come the V and J calls and clone size; the DNA was used to work out D and trimming. The table lists under 200,000 clones, 70% to 90% of them singletons. The CDR3 is 16 amino acids. Germline lookup yields CDR1 MDHEN and CDR2 SYDVKM. The V gene lost 5 bases and the J gene lost 3 bases, with 19 bases spanning the gap. Enrolled during active infection, Seattle patients were then followed longitudinally.

The rearrangement links TRBV28 to TRBJ1-2, with D possibly TRBD1 on 6 matching bases. The specimen was peripheral blood. The source is a woman between 45 and 60 years old with COVID-19, enrolled during active disease. This CDR3 is CASSLYPRDNDYGYTF. The DNA of the CDR3 is TGTGCCAGCAGTCTCTACCCCCGGGACAATGACTATGGCTACACCTTC.